This T cell receptor beta chain is drawn from a study of cytomegalovirus exposure and HLA in healthy donors. V shed 5 bases and J 7 bases; nucleotides not matched to a gene: 8. The CDR3 is 15 residues long. CDR1 is SGHVS and CDR2 is FQNEAQ in the germline V gene. Primers included in the PCR were 60 Vbeta and 13 Jbeta primers. TCRdb's table, derived via immunoSEQ multiplex PCR, lists solely in-frame clones and lacks some. The sample consists of approximately 74,000 clones, over 70% of them appearing once. With respect to this clone: Its antigen is not known.

Study outcomes and limitations: A previous analysis found most TCR beta V segments productive roughly 87% or roughly 30% of the time. Highest at DRB1 and lowest at HLA-C, TCR association rates differed among HLA loci in a later analysis.

This chain links TRBV7-8 with TRBJ2-7, with 13 bases lining up with TRBD2. The origin of this receptor is a man between 60 and 75 years old in good health and CMV-seropositive. The sequencing input was PBMCs. The CDR3: CASSLTSGRAMEQYF. The CDR3 nucleotides read TGTGCCAGCAGCCTCACTAGCGGGAGGGCCATGGAGCAGTACTTC.